The T cell receptor beta chain described here comes from a study of blood T cell repertoires in COVID-19. Patients in Seattle were enrolled during active infection, then followed longitudinally. Source study methods: Counts of nucleated cells, estimated from reference gene primer amplification, were obtained. Sequencing was performed with immunoSEQ multiplex PCR; in TCRdb, only in-frame clones are kept and a portion is missing. For V, J and clone size, that table is used; D and trimming come from the DNA. The data hold roughly 160,000 clones, with 84% observed a single time. CDR1 and CDR2 from the germline V gene are SGDLS and YYNGEE. The CDR3 length is 14 residues. Trimming took 4 bases from V and 6 from J, leaving 13 bases between them.

The sequenced sample was peripheral blood. This clonotype originated in a woman older than 75 with COVID-19, enrolled during active disease. This chain uses TRBV9 with TRBJ1-4, with D possibly TRBD1 on 6 matching bases. CDR3 loop: CASSSDRWDEKLFF. As DNA, the CDR3 is TGTGCCAGCAGCTCCGACAGGTGGGATGAAAAACTGTTTTTT.